This record concerns one T cell receptor (beta chain) sequence. Antigen: not known. Uncontrolled infection, other autoimmune disease, pregnancy or lactation disqualified patients from enrolment. This sample was included in a study of T cells in Graves' hyperthyroidism and ophthalmopathy. TCR beta CDR3 region amplification was performed from RNA transcripts. The HTBI primer set was used in a first-round RT-PCR of the TCR CDR3. TCRdb passed the multiplex PCR reads through MiXCR, listing each CDR3 protein once. The table records about 530,000 distinct CDR3 sequences, 15% to 20% of them present only once. The CDR3 is 14 residues long. Germline lookup yields CDR1 DFQATT and CDR2 SNEGSKA (reference sequence). Findings of the study overall: Blood samples included most of the expanded thyroid clonotypes exceeding 0.001. It was a median roughly six months before onset that the model predicted ophthalmopathy.

The sequencing input was blood. The chain carries TRBV20-1 and TRBJ2-3; D not resolved. The sequence was collected from a woman aged 18-29 years with Graves' ophthalmopathy. This CDR3 is CRSSGTTPTDTQYF. The CDR3 DNA sequence: TGCAGGTCGTCGGGTACGACCCCTACAGATACGCAGTATTTT.